The 28 T cell receptor beta chains listed next were all sequenced from one sample in a study of T cells in Graves' hyperthyroidism and ophthalmopathy. From RNA transcripts, TCR beta CDR3 regions were amplified. First-round RT-PCR targeting the TCR CDR3 was performed with the HTBI primer set. TCRdb called the multiplex PCR reads again in MiXCR, with one record for every CDR3 protein. The sample has 250,000 to 300,000 distinct CDR3 sequences, approximately 15% seen once; the top ten hold 7% to 9%. The specimen sequenced was blood. The receptors stem from a middle-aged woman with Graves' hyperthyroidism.

Of note for this clonotype: A much larger clonotype is one base distant, so this may be a read error. The chain uses TRBV12-3 or TRBV12-4 and TRBJ2-1; 11 bases match TRBD2. CDR3 length: 14 residues. With 8 bases clipped from V and 5 bases from J, the junction kept 5 bases outside the gene matches. The CDR3 coding sequence is TGTGCCAGCTCTAGCGGGAGGAGGAACAATGAGCAGTTCTTC. Translating gives CASSSGRRNNEQFF.

The rearrangement links TRBV6-2 or TRBV6-3 to TRBJ2-7, with 8 positions matching TRBD2. Germline trimming cut 6 bases from V and 3 bases from J; bases unmatched to any gene: 7. The CDR3 runs 14 residues. From germline, CDR1 is MNHEY and CDR2 SVGEGT. The CDR3 nucleotides are TGTGCCAGCAGACGGGGACTAGAGGGCTACGAGCAGTACTTC. Protein: CASRRGLEGYEQYF.

The table lists this clonotype with many counts. The chain recombines TRBV10-3 with TRBJ2-2; maybe TRBD2 (5 bases). The CDR3 runs 15 residues. The V gene lost 1 base and the J gene lost 7 bases, with 13 bases spanning the gap. The V gene's germline CDR1 is ENHRY and CDR2 SYGVKD. The CDR3 DNA reads TGTGCCATCAGTGAGTTGCGGCTAGCCGACGGGGAGCTGTTTTTT. Its translation: CAISELRLADGELFF.

The table lists this clonotype with a few counts. The chain joins TRBV3-1 to TRBJ2-4, with TRBD2 matching over 7 bases. Trimming took 0 bases from V and 6 from J; bases not matched to a gene: 5. The length of the CDR3 is 15 residues. CDR1 is LGHDT and CDR2 is YNNKEL in the germline V gene (reference sequence). The CDR3 loop is CASSQDGLAANIQYF. CDR3 coding DNA: TGTGCCAGCAGCCAAGATGGGCTAGCGGCAAACATTCAGTACTTC.

This clonotype was picked up a small number of times. J is TRBJ1-4 and V is TRBV19; D gene ambiguous. The V gene lost 5 bases and the J gene lost 4 bases, with 11 bases spanning the gap. The CDR3 is made up of 14 amino acids. Germline CDR1 is LNHDA and CDR2 is SQIVND (reference sequence). In DNA, the CDR3 is TGTGCCAGTAGTGTCTCAGTTAATAATGAAAAACTGTTTTTT. It yields the protein CASSVSVNNEKLFF. The full variable domain, in which reference TRBV19 and TRBJ1-4 provide the parts outside the CDR3, is DGGITQSPKYLFRKEGQNVTLSCEQNLNHDAMYWYRQDPGQGLRLIYYSQIVNDFQKGDIAEGYSVSREKKESFPLTVTSAQKNPTAFYLCASSVSVNNEKLFFGSGTQLSVL.

This clonotype was observed a few times. The V and J genes are TRBV5-8 and TRBJ1-4; no clear D gene. Trimming removed 2 bases from V and 7 bases from J, with 9 bases in between. Germline CDR1 and CDR2: SGHTS and YDEGEE. This CDR3 is built from 13 residues. The CDR3, as DNA: TGTGCCAGCAGCTTAGAGGAACGTGAAAAACTGTTTTTT. This encodes CASSLEEREKLFF.

J is TRBJ1-2 and V is TRBV7-9, with D unclear. The CDR3 sequence is 12 residues long. V lost 6 bases, J lost 3 bases, and 8 bases lay in between. The germline CDR1 and CDR2 sequences are SEHNR and FQNEAQ (reference sequence). CDR3 in amino acids: CASRASYYGYTF. The CDR3 bases are TGTGCCAGCAGGGCTTCCTACTATGGCTACACCTTC.

The chain joins TRBV12-3 or TRBV12-4 to TRBJ1-1; 9 bases align to TRBD1. The CDR3 is 14 amino acids. With 8 bases clipped from V and 6 bases from J, the junction kept 10 bases outside the gene matches. The DNA of the CDR3 is TGTGCCAGCTCACCACAGGGGGCGGGCGCTGAAGCTTTCTTT. It yields the protein CASSPQGAGAEAFF.

The table lists this clonotype with many counts. This rearrangement joins TRBV11-3 to TRBJ1-6; D not resolved. CDR3 size: 14 residues. Trimming removed 3 bases at V and 9 bases at J, with 12 bases between. The V gene's germline CDR1 is SGHNT and CDR2 YENEEA. The CDR3 coding sequence is TGTGCCAGCAGCTTTGACAATAATGGTTCACCCCTCCACTTT. It specifies CASSFDNNGSPLHF.

The chain employs TRBV6-1 and TRBJ2-7; 9 nucleotides line up with TRBD2. This CDR3 has 14 amino acids. The J segment lost 2 bases and the V segment lost 6 bases, leaving 5 bases of the junction unmatched. Germline CDR1 MNHNS, CDR2 SASEGT. The CDR3 nucleotides read TGTGCCAGCAGACTTAGCGGGAGTCCCTACGAGCAGTACTTC. Translated: CASRLSGSPYEQYF.

To note about this clonotype: Given a much more abundant clone one base away, this may be a read error. The rearrangement links TRBV3-1 to TRBJ1-1, with D tentatively TRBD1 (6 bases). Between the trimmed V and J ends, which lost 2 bases and 3 bases, there was a span of 13 bases. Germline CDR1 and CDR2: LGHDT and YNNKEL (reference sequence). CDR3 length: 15 amino acids. Written as DNA, the CDR3 is TGTGCCAGCAGCCAAATGGGGGGCGTCGACACTGAAGCTTTCTTT. Translated: CASSQMGGVDTEAFF.

The table lists this clonotype with many counts. V is TRBV6-1 and J is TRBJ1-1; no clear D. Trimming left V 5 bases short and J 5 bases short, with 15 bases between. CDR3 size: 14 residues. Germline V gene data show CDR1 as MNHNS and CDR2 as SASEGT. CDR3 residues: CASSSTRANTEAFF. DNA for the CDR3: TGTGCCAGCAGTTCTACAAGGGCAAATACTGAAGCTTTCTTT.

In this sample, this clonotype turned up many times. The rearrangement links TRBV6-6 to TRBJ2-4, with a tentative D call TRBD1 (5 bases). The CDR3 has 13 residues. V was pared by 2 bases and J by 7 bases, with 9 bases between. The V gene's germline CDR1 is MNHNY and CDR2 SVGAGI (reference sequence). CDR3 nucleotides: TGTGCCAGCAGTTACGACAGAAACAACATTCAGTACTTC. Translated: CASSYDRNNIQYF.

This clonotype was detected only a few times. The V and J genes are TRBV7-6 and TRBJ2-2; the D gene is possibly TRBD2 (5 bases). With 4 bases removed from V and 5 bases from J, the gap between germline ends came to 17 bases. This CDR3 is built from 16 residues. CDR1 and CDR2 from the germline V gene are SGHVS and FNYEAQ. CDR3 coding DNA: TGTGCCAGCAGCTCGACCGGGAATTCACCTACCGGGGAGCTGTTTTTT. Translating it yields CASSSTGNSPTGELFF. Supplemented by reference TRBV7-6 and TRBJ2-2, the full variable domain reads GAGVSQSPRYKVTKRGQDVALRCDPISGHVSLYWYRQALGQGPEFLTYFNYEAQQDKSGLPNDRFSAERPEGSISTLTIQRTEQRDSAMYRCASSSTGNSPTGELFFGEGSRLTVL.

This clonotype was observed many times. The chain is built from TRBV6-5 and TRBJ2-5; D possibly corresponds to TRBD1 (6 bases). The CDR3 runs to 15 residues. V dropped 2 bases and J dropped 0 bases, with 10 bases sitting between them. From germline, CDR1 is MNHEY and CDR2 SVGAGI. The CDR3 region is CASSYVGGDQETQYF. The CDR3 DNA reads as TGTGCCAGCAGTTACGTTGGGGGCGACCAAGAGACCCAGTACTTC.

This clonotype appeared a few times. The V gene is TRBV19, the J gene TRBJ1-2; D call uncertain. Trimming pared 2 bases from V and 7 bases from J, leaving 11 bases between. Per the germline V gene, CDR1 is LNHDA and CDR2 is SQIVND (reference sequence). The CDR3 has 13 amino acids. CDR3: CASSIRGNSGYTF. DNA for the CDR3: TGTGCCAGTAGTATACGAGGGAATAGTGGCTACACCTTC. The full variable domain, completed using reference TRBV19 and TRBJ1-2, is DGGITQSPKYLFRKEGQNVTLSCEQNLNHDAMYWYRQDPGQGLRLIYYSQIVNDFQKGDIAEGYSVSREKKESFPLTVTSAQKNPTAFYLCASSIRGNSGYTFGSGTRLTVV.

The chain joins TRBV19 to TRBJ2-2, with D tentatively TRBD1 (6 bases). Germline values: CDR1 LNHDA, CDR2 SQIVND (reference sequence). The CDR3 loop spans 14 amino acids. The V end lost 6 bases, the J end lost 6 bases, and 14 bases lay between the germline ends. This CDR3 is CASRISPGAGELFF. CDR3 bases: TGTGCCAGTAGGATCTCCCCAGGGGCCGGGGAGCTGTTTTTT. Together with reference TRBV19 and TRBJ2-2, the CDR3 gives the full variable domain: DGGITQSPKYLFRKEGQNVTLSCEQNLNHDAMYWYRQDPGQGLRLIYYSQIVNDFQKGDIAEGYSVSREKKESFPLTVTSAQKNPTAFYLCASRISPGAGELFFGEGSRLTVL.

This clonotype was recorded at least ten times. The rearrangement uses TRBV15 and TRBJ2-7; TRBD2 is a possible D gene (5 bases). V lost 1 base, J lost 4 bases, and 11 bases lay in between. CDR1 LNHNV and CDR2 YYDKDF come from the germline V gene (reference sequence). The CDR3 is made up of 14 amino acids. The CDR3 DNA follows: TGTGCCACCAGCAGAGTCGGGGTGGGGTACGAGCAGTACTTC. Amino acid sequence: CATSRVGVGYEQYF.

This clonotype has at least ten counts. The chain couples TRBV28 to TRBJ2-3; TRBD2 agrees at 10 bases. The CDR3 runs to 16 residues. The V segment lost 5 bases and the J segment 6 bases; nucleotides outside the gene matches: 11. CDR1 and CDR2 from the germline V gene are MDHEN and SYDVKM. As DNA, the CDR3 is TGTGCCAGCAGTAGCGGGGGGGCGGTCGAATGGGATACGCAGTATTTT. It specifies CASSSGGAVEWDTQYF.

This clonotype was observed many times. The V gene is TRBV5-5, the J gene TRBJ1-1; 7 bases match TRBD1. This CDR3 has 13 residues. Trimming cost V 4 bases and J 1 base; bases outside gene matches: 1. Germline V gene sequence: CDR1 SGHKS, CDR2 YYEKEE (reference sequence). This CDR3 is CASSRQGNTEAFF. As DNA, the CDR3 is TGTGCCAGCAGCCGACAGGGGAACACTGAAGCTTTCTTT.

There are a few counts of this clonotype. This may stem from a read error, because a much larger clone lies one nucleotide away. This chain links TRBV30 with TRBJ1-3; D may be TRBD1 (6 bases). This CDR3 comprises 10 residues. Trimming pared 3 bases from V and 9 bases from J, leaving 6 bases between. Germline V gene sequence: CDR1 GTSNPN, CDR2 SVGIG (reference sequence). CDR3 bases: TGTGCCTGGAGGGACAGCACCATATATTTT. This translates into CAWRDSTIYF.

In its sample, this clonotype was seen many times. CDR3 sequence: CSATEIGTVTGELFF. CDR3 bases: TGCAGTGCTACAGAAATCGGGACAGTCACCGGGGAGCTGTTTTTT. The rearrangement uses TRBV20-1 and TRBJ2-2; 7 positions match TRBD1. The CDR3 has 15 residues. Per the germline V gene, CDR1 is DFQATT and CDR2 is SNEGSKA (reference sequence). Germline trimming cut 4 bases from V and 4 bases from J; bases unmatched to any gene: 9.

The J gene is TRBJ2-1, the V gene TRBV19, with TRBD2 identical over 10 bases. There are 18 residues in the CDR3. Germline V gene data show CDR1 as LNHDA and CDR2 as SQIVND (reference sequence). V shed 3 bases, J shed 1 base, and the junction held 9 bases outside the gene matches. The CDR3 loop reads CASSIRLAGAGSYNEQFF. CDR3 nucleotides: TGTGCCAGTAGTATTAGGCTAGCGGGGGCCGGGTCCTACAATGAGCAGTTCTTC.

This clonotype has ten or more counts. The rearrangement links TRBV7-2 to TRBJ2-1, with TRBD2 identical over 13 bases. This CDR3 region has 18 residues. V lost 7 bases to trimming and J lost 0 bases; unmatched junction nucleotides: 9. Germline assignment: CDR1 SGHTA and CDR2 FQGNSA. The CDR3 nucleotides are TGTGCCAGCACCCAAGCCCGGACTAGCGGGAGCTCCTACAATGAGCAGTTCTTC. Translated, it gives CASTQARTSGSSYNEQFF.

Ten or more counts support this clonotype. The chain is built from TRBV7-3 and TRBJ2-1, with 7 bases aligning to TRBD2. Germline assignment: CDR1 SGHTA and CDR2 FQGTGA. This CDR3 comprises 15 residues. V lost 5 bases, J lost 2 bases, and 6 bases stayed unmatched. CDR3 coding DNA: TGTGCCAGCAGCCAAGCGGGAACACCCTACAATGAGCAGTTCTTC. It is translated as CASSQAGTPYNEQFF.

This clonotype was picked up a small number of times. This clone may be a read error of a much larger clone one base away. The V gene is TRBV2, the J gene TRBJ2-2; no clear D gene. V was clipped by 5 bases and J by 6 bases, with 13 bases between them. Per the germline V gene, CDR1 is SNHLY and CDR2 is FYNNEI. CDR3 length: 14 amino acids. The CDR3 here is CASSPRDGSGELFF. The CDR3 DNA sequence: TGTGCCAGCAGTCCTCGAGACGGATCCGGGGAGCTGTTTTTT.

This clonotype appeared many times. The junction departs from germline at one end; a sequencing error may be responsible. The chain combines TRBV20-1 with TRBJ1-1, with D perhaps TRBD1 (5 bases). The CDR3 has 13 amino acids. Germline V lookup: CDR1 DFQATT, CDR2 SNEGSKA (reference sequence). CDR3 nucleotide sequence: TGCAGTGCCAGAGTGGGGGATTACACTGAAGCTTTCTTT. Its protein product is CSARVGDYTEAFF.

Comment on this clonotype: This could be a read error, since a much larger clone is one nucleotide away. The chain couples TRBV3-1 to TRBJ2-7; TRBD1 might be the D (5 bases). Germline lookup yields CDR1 LGHDT and CDR2 YNNKEL (reference sequence). The CDR3 runs to 15 residues. The germline V and J ends were trimmed by 0 bases and 1 base, with 10 bases remaining between them. The CDR3 loop reads CASSQDRATSYEQYF. In DNA form, the CDR3 reads TGTGCCAGCAGCCAAGACAGGGCCACGTCCTACGAGCAGTACTTC.